A selection of T cell receptor beta chains follows, all from one sample in a study of T cells after yellow fever vaccination. MiXCR was run by TCRdb on the 5' RACE reads, yielding one entry per CDR3 protein. The top ten hold under 20% of the sample, which has a few hundred thousand distinct CDR3 sequences, roughly 8.7% seen once. This material consisted of PBMCs, taken on the day of the first yellow fever vaccination. Source of these receptors: a man younger than 30 who received the YFV17D yellow fever vaccine. Both conserved end residues are part of each CDR3. D genes are given only for firm matches. A row's size may be missing; if present it is once, few, many or a size class.

clone_size	v_call	j_call	d_call	cdr3_aa	cdr3_nt
.	TRBV20-1	TRBJ2-5	TRBD2	CSAVSGGAWPQYF	TGCAGTGCCGTCAGCGGGGGAGCATGGCCCCAGTACTTC
few	TRBV7-8	TRBJ1-2	.	CASSSFLVTYYGYTF	TGTGCCAGCAGCTCATTTCTCGTGACATACTATGGCTACACCTTC
few	TRBV20-1	TRBJ2-5	.	CSASDTVAQYF	TGCAGTGCAAGCGACACGGTGGCCCAGTACTTC
few	TRBV12-3/TRBV12-4	TRBJ2-3	TRBD1	CASSDRDRDTQYF	TGTGCCAGCAGCGACAGGGACCGAGATACGCAGTATTTT
many	TRBV27	TRBJ2-3	TRBD2	CASSLDPAGGPDTQYF	TGTGCCAGCAGTTTAGACCCAGCGGGGGGGCCCGATACGCAGTATTTT
many	TRBV6-1	TRBJ2-5	TRBD1	CASSKGQSISLETQYF	TGTGCCAGCAGTAAGGGACAGTCAATCTCCCTTGAGACCCAGTACTTC
many	TRBV20-1	TRBJ2-3	.	CSATGGSTDTQYF	TGCAGTGCCACCGGCGGTAGCACAGATACGCAGTATTTT
few	TRBV7-9	TRBJ1-5	.	CASAEQSNQPQHF	TGTGCCAGCGCGGAACAAAGCAATCAGCCCCAGCATTTT
.	TRBV4-2	TRBJ1-5	TRBD1	CASSQADRASQPQHF	TGTGCCAGCAGCCAAGCTGACAGGGCGAGTCAGCCCCAGCATTTT
.	TRBV19	TRBJ2-1	TRBD1	CASKNDRGNEQFF	TGTGCCAGTAAGAATGACAGGGGGAATGAGCAGTTCTTC
.	TRBV20-1	TRBJ2-2	.	CSAGGGTESSGELFF	TGCAGCGCAGGGGGGGGGACAGAGTCCTCCGGGGAGCTGTTTTTT
few	TRBV9	TRBJ2-5	TRBD2	CASSVGLAGWETQYF	TGTGCCAGCAGCGTGGGACTAGCGGGGTGGGAGACCCAGTACTTC
few	TRBV9	TRBJ2-1	.	CASSVEGDSYNEQFF	TGTGCCAGCAGCGTAGAGGGGGACTCCTACAATGAGCAGTTCTTC
few	TRBV5-4	TRBJ2-1	.	CASSLDYGPGEQFF	TGTGCCAGCAGCTTGGACTACGGGCCCGGTGAGCAGTTCTTC
.	TRBV7-9	TRBJ1-1	.	CASSLWSFTEAFF	TGTGCCAGCAGCTTATGGAGTTTCACTGAAGCTTTCTTT
few	TRBV9	TRBJ2-3	TRBD1	CASSVGGRGSLDTQYF	TGTGCCAGCAGCGTAGGGGGCAGGGGGAGTTTAGATACGCAGTATTTT
.	TRBV5-1	TRBJ1-4	TRBD1	CASSLEGRGHEKLFF	TGCGCCAGCAGCTTGGAGGGCAGGGGGCACGAAAAACTGTTTTTT
.	TRBV9	TRBJ1-2	.	CASSALGGAYGYTF	TGTGCCAGCAGCGCCTTAGGGGGTGCCTATGGCTACACCTTC
.	TRBV7-9	TRBJ2-5	.	CASSLYGGPETQYF	TGTGCCAGCAGCTTATACGGGGGCCCAGAGACCCAGTACTTC
.	TRBV7-3	TRBJ1-6	TRBD1	CASSSGGANSPLHF	TGTGCCAGCAGCTCAGGGGGCGCAAATTCACCCCTCCACTTT
few	TRBV28	TRBJ1-5	TRBD1	CASRRQGRQPQHF	TGTGCCAGCAGACGACAGGGTCGTCAGCCCCAGCATTTT
many	TRBV5-1	TRBJ1-5	.	CASSVGQDNQPQHF	TGCGCCAGCAGCGTAGGACAAGACAATCAGCCCCAGCATTTT
many	TRBV4-1	TRBJ1-2	.	CASSQDTGLVYYGYTF	TGCGCCAGCAGCCAAGATACCGGACTGGTATACTATGGCTACACCTTC
many	TRBV7-2	TRBJ1-1	.	CASSSQTGTEAFF	TGTGCCAGCAGCTCCCAGACAGGCACTGAAGCTTTCTTT
.	TRBV5-1	TRBJ2-7	TRBD2	CASSFQSGGTYEQYF	TGCGCCAGCAGCTTCCAGTCGGGGGGAACCTACGAGCAGTACTTC
few	TRBV12-3/TRBV12-4	TRBJ1-1	.	CASSFTGDQGAAFF	TGTGCCAGCAGTTTCACCGGGGACCAGGGAGCAGCTTTCTTT
.	TRBV5-5	TRBJ2-5	.	CASSSGGPQETQYF	TGTGCCAGCAGCTCCGGGGGGCCCCAAGAGACCCAGTACTTC
many	TRBV7-8	TRBJ1-6	.	CASSTTTRDSTYNSPLHF	TGTGCCAGCAGCACAACTACCCGGGACTCCACCTATAATTCACCCCTCCACTTT
few	TRBV12-3/TRBV12-4	TRBJ1-6	.	CASRSDVSDSPLHF	TGTGCCAGCAGGTCCGACGTTAGTGATTCACCCCTCCACTTT
few	TRBV15	TRBJ2-5	.	CATSVGGAHQETQYF	TGTGCCACCAGCGTAGGGGGGGCCCATCAAGAGACCCAGTACTTC